These T cell receptor beta chains were read from a single sample in a study of T cell repertoires in cytomegalovirus infection. One entry per CDR3 protein, called by TCRdb with MiXCR from the reads. This table has some 400,000 distinct CDR3 sequences, 15% to 20% appearing once. Sequenced material: PBMCs. Receptors were obtained from a human donor in good health (CMV status not recorded). Some clones in this sample may be carry-over from other donors' samples. Both conserved end residues are part of each CDR3. The D gene is left open where the match is weak. Clone size appears in some rows only: once, few, many, or a class for an expanded clone.

clone_size j_call d_call v_call cdr3_aa cdr3_nt
few TRBJ2-3 - TRBV5-6 CASSLDSTGSTDTQYF TGTGCCAGCAGCTTGGATTCGACGGGAAGCACAGATACGCAGTATTTT
many TRBJ1-1 - TRBV7-8 CASSLFSAENTEAFF TGTGCCAGCAGCTTATTTTCCGCAGAGAACACTGAAGCTTTCTTT
many TRBJ2-2 TRBD1 TRBV7-9 CASSFLASGGPGELFF TGTGCCAGCAGCTTCTTGGCGTCAGGGGGTCCCGGGGAGCTGTTTTTT
- TRBJ2-3 TRBD2 TRBV5-4 CASSFGPGLAGATDTQYF TGTGCCAGCAGCTTTGGCCCAGGACTAGCGGGAGCGACAGATACGCAGTATTTT
few TRBJ1-4 - TRBV7-9 CASSLDDSNEKLFF TGTGCCAGCAGCTTAGACGACAGTAATGAAAAACTGTTTTTT
- TRBJ1-5 TRBD1 TRBV20-1 CSALPGGWNQPQHF TGCAGTGCCCTCCCAGGGGGGTGGAATCAGCCCCAGCATTTT
many TRBJ1-5 TRBD1 TRBV7-9 CASSLDLAPGQGIDQPQHF TGTGCCAGCAGCTTAGACCTAGCCCCGGGACAGGGGATAGATCAGCCCCAGCATTTT
many TRBJ1-1 TRBD1 TRBV12-3/TRBV12-4 CASSQPGQGGTEAFF TGTGCCAGCAGTCAACCGGGACAGGGAGGCACTGAAGCTTTCTTT
- TRBJ1-4 - TRBV29-1 CSVAWDPEKLFF TGCAGCGTTGCTTGGGACCCTGAAAAACTGTTTTTT
- TRBJ1-1 - TRBV18 CASSPPSQGAFF TGTGCCAGCTCACCTCCCAGCCAGGGAGCTTTCTTT
few TRBJ2-1 - TRBV6-2/TRBV6-3 CASSYEGEQFF TGTGCCAGCAGTTACGAGGGTGAGCAGTTCTTC
few TRBJ1-1 TRBD1 TRBV7-2 CASSLWDRAGEAFF TGTGCCAGCAGCTTATGGGACAGGGCTGGTGAAGCTTTCTTT
many TRBJ2-5 - TRBV7-9 CASSPVRGTFQETQYF TGTGCCAGCAGCCCCGTGCGGGGTACCTTCCAAGAGACCCAGTACTTC
few TRBJ2-7 TRBD2 TRBV7-2 CASSLAGTSGAYEQYF TGTGCCAGCAGCCTAGCCGGGACTAGCGGTGCCTACGAGCAGTACTTC
- TRBJ2-2 TRBD1 TRBV29-1 CTIQGAIGELFF TGCACCATCCAGGGGGCGATCGGGGAGCTGTTTTTT
many TRBJ2-3 - TRBV7-2 CASSLDGPSTDTQYF TGTGCCAGCAGCTTAGATGGACCGAGCACAGATACGCAGTATTTT
- TRBJ2-7 - TRBV15 CATSKMRGGGSYEQYF TGTGCCACCAGCAAAATGAGGGGCGGTGGGAGCTACGAGCAGTACTTC
- TRBJ2-7 TRBD1 TRBV28 CASSFVGQGYEQYF TGTGCCAGCAGTTTCGTGGGACAGGGCTACGAGCAGTACTTC
many TRBJ1-2 - TRBV20-1 CSARDPDTAWGYTF TGCAGTGCTAGAGATCCCGACACTGCTTGGGGCTACACCTTC
many TRBJ1-3 TRBD1 TRBV7-2 CASSYRAGGGGNTIYF TGTGCCAGCAGCTACCGCGCAGGGGGGGGTGGAAACACCATATATTTT
few TRBJ2-2 - TRBV7-9 CASSSRPGDTGELFF TGTGCCAGCAGCTCGCGTCCTGGGGACACCGGGGAGCTGTTTTTT
few TRBJ1-1 TRBD1 TRBV2 CASTSDRGTEAFF TGTGCCAGCACCTCCGACAGGGGCACTGAAGCTTTCTTT
many TRBJ1-1 TRBD1 TRBV11-2 CASSFLRGTGVAAFF TGTGCCAGCAGCTTCCTCCGGGGGACAGGGGTCGCAGCTTTCTTT
- TRBJ2-7 TRBD2 TRBV20-1 CSARAGGRGLDEQYF TGCAGTGCTAGAGCGGGGGGGAGAGGCCTCGACGAGCAGTACTTC
many TRBJ1-2 - TRBV4-2 CASSQAVRGANYGYTF TGTGCCAGCAGCCAAGCTGTTCGCGGAGCTAACTATGGCTACACCTTC
many TRBJ1-2 - TRBV7-2 CASSLPLSNYGYTF TGTGCCAGCAGCCTACCACTATCTAACTATGGCTACACCTTC
few TRBJ1-3 - TRBV9 CASSVEPRNTIYF TGTGCCAGCAGCGTAGAACCCCGAAACACCATATATTTT
many TRBJ2-5 - TRBV10-3 CAISQGSETQYF TGTGCCATCAGTCAGGGTTCCGAGACCCAGTACTTC
- TRBJ2-7 - TRBV12-3/TRBV12-4 CASSFLFRPYEQYF TGTGCCAGCAGTTTCCTGTTCAGACCCTACGAGCAGTACTTC
many TRBJ1-2 - TRBV12-3/TRBV12-4 CASSSWTVYGYTF TGTGCCAGCAGTTCTTGGACAGTCTATGGCTACACCTTC
- TRBJ2-7 - TRBV20-1 CSGTEGYEQYF TGCAGTGGCACCGAAGGCTACGAGCAGTACTTC
- TRBJ2-3 - TRBV5-1 CASSPEAIRTDTQYF TGCGCCAGCAGCCCCGAGGCCATTCGCACAGATACGCAGTATTTT
many TRBJ2-7 - TRBV7-2 CASSRGSSRAYEQYF TGTGCCAGCAGTCGGGGCAGTAGCAGGGCCTACGAGCAGTACTTC
- TRBJ1-5 TRBD1 TRBV10-2 CASSPPDDRDNQPQHF TGCGCCAGCAGCCCCCCGGACGACAGGGACAATCAGCCCCAGCATTTT
- TRBJ2-5 - TRBV29-1 CSVTPPQGHQETQYF TGCAGCGTCACCCCTCCCCAGGGGCACCAAGAGACCCAGTACTTC
many TRBJ2-5 TRBD2 TRBV7-2 CASSSMRGEETQYF TGTGCCAGCAGCTCGATGCGGGGGGAAGAGACCCAGTACTTC
- TRBJ2-7 - TRBV20-1 CSARLAVVGEQYF TGCAGTGCTCGCCTAGCAGTGGTTGGCGAGCAGTACTTC
- TRBJ2-5 - TRBV4-3 CASSQGGGGETQYF TGCGCCAGCAGCCAAGGAGGGGGGGGAGAGACCCAGTACTTC
- TRBJ1-5 - TRBV27 CASSLGTAGNQPQHF TGTGCCAGCAGTTTAGGTACAGCGGGGAATCAGCCCCAGCATTTT
- TRBJ1-3 - TRBV4-2 CASSSLTPGSSGNTIYF TGTGCCAGCAGCTCCCTCACCCCGGGCAGCTCTGGAAACACCATATATTTT
many TRBJ2-7 TRBD1 TRBV7-4 CASSAETPGTGAYEQYF TGTGCCAGCAGTGCGGAGACCCCCGGGACAGGGGCCTACGAGCAGTACTTC
- TRBJ1-1 - TRBV2 CASKGGPGNTEAFF TGTGCCAGCAAGGGGGGTCCGGGAAACACTGAAGCTTTCTTT
- TRBJ2-3 TRBD2 TRBV19 CASRERGTQYF TGTGCCAGCCGGGAGCGGGGAACGCAGTATTTT
- TRBJ2-1 - TRBV5-6 CASSLKLHYNEQFF TGTGCCAGCAGCTTGAAACTCCATTACAATGAGCAGTTCTTC
few TRBJ2-7 TRBD1 TRBV7-2 CASRLGRDRGSYEQYF TGTGCCAGCAGGTTAGGTCGGGACAGGGGTTCCTACGAGCAGTACTTC
few TRBJ2-1 - TRBV7-9 CASSSYRRSSYNEQFF TGTGCCAGCAGCTCTTACAGGAGAAGCTCCTACAATGAGCAGTTCTTC
- TRBJ2-1 TRBD2 TRBV6-2/TRBV6-3 CASSETGTSLNNEQFF TGTGCCAGCAGCGAAACCGGGACTAGCCTCAATAATGAGCAGTTCTTC
- TRBJ1-3 - TRBV7-9 CASSFDGTMNTIYF TGTGCCAGCAGCTTCGACGGTACTATGAACACCATATATTTT